This TCR beta chain is drawn from a study of neurological immune-mediated disorders (dated by TCRdb to the late 2010s). For the study in its entirety: Among the approximately 34 multiple sclerosis patients, relapsing-remitting MS accounted for about 31 and secondary progressive MS accounted for 3. Peripheral blood TCR-beta repertoires from HTLV-I-associated myelopathy (HAM/TSP) patients, multiple sclerosis patients and healthy controls were compared by UMI-based sequencing. The approximately 100 TCR-beta libraries included longitudinal samples, technical triplicates and paired sorted CD4+ and CD8+ T-cell subsets alongside PBMC samples. Of the 70 or so subjects in the cohort, about 14 were HAM/TSP patients, approximately 34 were multiple sclerosis patients, and about 20 were healthy controls. Study-wide conclusions, independent of this receptor: TCR clonal expansion was highest in HAM/TSP patients and lowest in MS patients, with MS patients falling below even healthy controls. The MS cluster showed no association with clinical or MRI features, and the authors stated that larger cohorts are needed. In a phylogenetic analysis, the repertoires of 18 out of 34 MS patients fell into a single cluster of related CDR3 sequences, pointing to a possible signature at the repertoire level. Across subjects, expanded clones never shared an identical CDR3 amino acid sequence, which suggests that the TCR-beta repertoires in every group were private.

This clonotype was seen repeatedly, ten times or more. Its specific antigen is unknown. No much larger clone exists at a distance of one base, and base qualities are not known. cDNA was synthesized by template-switch 5'RACE using a primer carrying a 10-nucleotide random unique molecular identifier by which each TCR transcript was tagged. Over 170 million TCR-beta sequences, covering 15-18 subjects, were produced in each sequencing run. The RNeasy kit was used for extraction of total RNA. TCR-beta VDJ regions were amplified with primers for the TCR constant region and the 5'RACE anchor, using the KAPA Real-time Library Amplification kit. Sample indexes and Illumina adaptors were added in a first PCR, and a second PCR then increased library yield. The roughly 650 bp TCR product was size-selected on a 2% E-gel SizeSelection system after Ampure bead purification. Before pooling, library quality was checked on a Bioanalyzer, concentration was measured with Qubit, and libraries were quantified with the Kapa Library Quantification kit. Libraries were sequenced paired-end 2 x 150 bp on an Illumina HiSeq 2500. To increase sequence diversity, roughly 24-30% phiX was spiked into each library pool. The original pipeline was this. Quality-filtered reads were processed with the UMI-based MiGEC pipeline, and over 75% of raw TCR sequences were removed by the MiGEC pipeline during error correction. VDJ genes were aligned to IMGT germline references, and each clonotype was defined by a unique CDR3 amino acid sequence together with V-J genes. VDJtools evaluated clonal expansion, Shannon diversity and CDR3 relatedness (CalcPairwiseDistances, ClusterSamples); CLCbio workbench built phylogenetic trees. Expanded clones were defined as having at least 8 unique UMIs, based on coefficient-of-variation modelling across technical triplicates. Clones were called with MiXCR by TCRdb after fastp trimmed the public reads at Q25, and only in-frame beta chains were retained. Rows are combined by CDR3 protein, so each entry shows the most common genes and DNA. Here the V and J calls rest on TCRdb's processing, not on the authors' analysis. In all, the sample holds roughly 90,000 distinct CDR3 sequences, and around 3.5% of those were seen once. Less than 3% of the sample belongs to the ten largest clones.

For the unsorted PBMC libraries, 2 million PBMCs were stored in RNAlater at -80 degrees C until RNA extraction and were used to generate the libraries. Multiple sclerosis patients were enrolled in a US clinical protocol evaluating disease progression by magnetic resonance imaging. Peripheral blood underwent Ficoll-Hypaque density gradient centrifugation to isolate PBMCs, which were then cryopreserved in liquid nitrogen. The sequence came from a woman aged 50 to 65 with multiple sclerosis. Sequenced input: PBMCs.

The nucleotide sequence reads TGTGCCACCAGCAGAGCTCCGGGGGATCAGCCCCAGCATTTT. Translation gives CATSRAPGDQPQHF. The V gene is TRBV15 and the J gene is TRBJ1-5; TRBD1 is possibly the D segment (5 matching bases). At the junction V is shortened by 1 base and J by 5 bases, with 9 bases in between. The germline V gene encodes CDR1 LNHNV and CDR2 YYDKDF (reference sequence). The CDR3 sequence holds 14 residues, the cysteine and phenylalanine included. Only the CDR3 DNA stays, 42 bases, in frame from base 1.